One sample yielded the 20 T cell receptor beta chains listed below, sequenced in a study of technical replicates of blood from several donors. The protocol was immunoSEQ multiplex PCR, while the TCRdb copy is restricted to in-frame clones and leaves out a portion. The sample has about 88,000 clones, 94% seen once. The sample comprised T cells isolated from PBMCs. These receptors were taken from a human donor in good health.

This clone has only one observation. CDR3 bases: TGTGCCAGTACCCTGACTAGCGGGAGGGCGTCGCAGTATTTT. Translation: CASTLTSGRASQYF. The rearrangement joins TRBV19 to TRBJ2-3, with 14 bases that match TRBD2. CDR3 length: 14 residues. With 7 bases clipped from V and 10 bases from J, the junction kept 7 bases outside the gene matches. Germline CDR1 reads LNHDA; CDR2 reads SQIVND (reference sequence). Variable domain in full (rest from reference TRBV19 and TRBJ2-3): DGGITQSPKYLFRKEGQNVTLSCEQNLNHDAMYWYRQDPGQGLRLIYYSQIVNDFQKGDIAEGYSVSREKKESFPLTVTSAQKNPTAFYLCASTLTSGRASQYFGPGTRLTVL.

The chain has TRBV27 and TRBJ1-2; TRBD1 matches 7 bases. Losses at the gene ends were 0 bases for V and 2 bases for J; bases not matched to a gene: 0. Per the germline V gene, CDR1 is MNHEY and CDR2 is SMNVEV (reference sequence). The CDR3 covers 14 residues. The CDR3 DNA follows: TGTGCCAGCAGTTTATCAGGGGGCAACTATGGCTACACCTTC. It is translated as CASSLSGGNYGYTF.

V and J are TRBV10-3 and TRBJ2-7; 8 bases line up with TRBD2. The germline V gene encodes CDR1 ENHRY and CDR2 SYGVKD. Germline trimming cut 6 bases from V and 2 bases from J; bases unmatched to any gene: 3. The CDR3 covers 13 residues. The CDR3 nucleotides are TGTGCCATCAGCCAGCGGGAGACCTACGAGCAGTACTTC. Translation gives CAISQRETYEQYF.

V and J are TRBV7-9 and TRBJ2-5, with 9 bases lining up with TRBD2. CDR3 size: 16 residues. Trimming at V came to 1 base and at J to 4 bases, leaving 7 bases not matched to a gene. Germline V gene sequence: CDR1 SEHNR, CDR2 FQNEAQ (reference sequence). The CDR3 DNA follows: TGTGCCAGCAGCTTAGGCTCTAGCGGGACGGCAGAGACCCAGTACTTC. It specifies CASSLGSSGTAETQYF.

This clone was counted a single time. V usage is TRBV5-1 and J usage is TRBJ2-3, with 11 bases lining up with TRBD2. The V gene's germline CDR1 is SGHRS and CDR2 YFSETQ. J gave up 4 bases and V 4 bases, and 5 bases lay outside the gene matches. The CDR3 covers 15 residues. CDR3 in amino acids: CASSVSGRAPDTQYF. The DNA for the CDR3 is TGCGCCAGCAGCGTTAGCGGGAGGGCCCCAGATACGCAGTATTTT.

V is TRBV5-1 and J is TRBJ2-3; 9 nucleotides align to TRBD2. Germline CDR1 and CDR2: SGHRS and YFSETQ. This CDR3 comprises 16 residues. V lost 4 bases, J lost 2 bases, and 8 bases stayed unmatched. CDR3 DNA sequence: TGCGCCAGCAGCCCTCGTAGCGGGAGCACCACAGATACGCAGTATTTT. Its translation: CASSPRSGSTTDTQYF.

The chain combines TRBV11-2 with TRBJ2-3, with 7 positions matching TRBD2. This CDR3 has 14 amino acids. Germline values: CDR1 SGHAT, CDR2 FQNNGV. V lost 1 base and J lost 7; bases outside the gene matches: 5. CDR3 sequence reads: CASSLVSSGNTQYF. The CDR3 coding sequence is TGTGCCAGCAGCTTAGTGTCTAGCGGAAATACGCAGTATTTT.

The rearrangement joins TRBV6-9 to TRBJ2-5, with no clear D. Trimming stripped 10 bases from V and 3 bases from J, with 6 bases between. Germline assignment: CDR1 MNHGY and CDR2 SVAAGI. This CDR3 is 10 amino acids long. CDR3 nucleotides: TGTGCCACACAAGAAGAGACCCAGTACTTC. It yields the protein CATQEETQYF.

V usage is TRBV11-2 and J usage is TRBJ2-1, with 10 bases matching TRBD2. V trimming: 6 bases; J trimming: 4 bases; junction bases outside the gene matches: 9. Per germline, CDR1 SGHAT and CDR2 FQNNGV. This CDR3 region has 16 residues. CDR3 sequence: CASSQTSGNFYNEQFF. CDR3 nucleotides: TGTGCCAGCAGTCAAACTAGCGGGAATTTTTACAATGAGCAGTTCTTC.

J is TRBJ2-7 and V is TRBV11-3, with TRBD2 as a possible D gene (6 bases). CDR1 SGHNT and CDR2 YENEEA come from the germline V gene. Between the trimmed V and J ends, which lost 5 bases and 0 bases, there was a span of 14 bases. This CDR3 spans 15 amino acids. As DNA, the CDR3 is TGTGCCAGCAGCCAGTCTTACGGGAGCTCCTACGAGCAGTACTTC. The encoded protein is CASSQSYGSSYEQYF.

The rearrangement uses TRBV5-1 and TRBJ2-7; D is possibly TRBD1 (6 bases). CDR1 and CDR2 (germline): SGHRS, YFSETQ. Between the trimmed V and J ends, which lost 0 bases and 2 bases, there was a span of 9 bases. This CDR3 spans 14 amino acids. CDR3 residues: CASSLGTDTYEQYF. CDR3 nucleotide sequence: TGCGCCAGCAGCTTGGGGACAGATACCTACGAGCAGTACTTC.

This clone was seen just once. The chain has TRBV4-1 and TRBJ2-1, with 8 bases identical to TRBD1. The length of the CDR3 is 14 residues. Germline V gives CDR1 MGHRA, CDR2 YSYEKL. V trimming: 2 bases; J trimming: 6 bases; junction bases outside the gene matches: 3. The CDR3 bases are TGCGCCAGCAGCCAACGGACAGGGATCAATGAGCAGTTCTTC. Translation gives CASSQRTGINEQFF.

The chain recombines TRBV2 with TRBJ1-2, with D uncertain. The CDR3 is 16 residues long. Trimming pared 9 bases from V and 4 bases from J, leaving 24 bases between. Germline CDR1 is SNHLY and CDR2 is FYNNEI. In DNA, the CDR3 is TGTGCCAGTCGAAGACTGGGAGGCAGCTCGTCCTATGGCTACACCTTC. It yields the protein CASRRLGGSSSYGYTF.

The CDR3, as DNA: TGCAGTGGGAGGGGTGAGTATGGCTACACCTTC. It codes for CSGRGEYGYTF. J is TRBJ1-2 and V is TRBV20-1, with D perhaps TRBD1 (5 bases). V was trimmed by 7 bases and J by 5 bases, leaving 11 bases between them. CDR3 size: 11 residues. The germline gives CDR1 DFQATT, CDR2 SNEGSKA (reference sequence).

The chain has TRBV5-1 and TRBJ1-3; D ambiguous. CDR3 length: 15 residues. Germline CDR1 SGHRS, CDR2 YFSETQ. Trimming shortened V by 0 bases and J by 1 base, and 8 bases separated the two germline ends. DNA for the CDR3: TGCGCCAGCAGCTTGGCGGCGGCTTCTGGAAACACCATATATTTT. Translated: CASSLAAASGNTIYF.

The chain has TRBV5-1 and TRBJ2-1, with D possibly TRBD1 on 6 matching bases. The V end was cut by 0 bases, the J end by 3 bases, with 13 bases between. The CDR3 has 16 residues. Germline V gives CDR1 SGHRS, CDR2 YFSETQ. The CDR3 region has the DNA TGCGCCAGCAGCTTGGAACCAGGACAGCACTACAATGAGCAGTTCTTC. Translated: CASSLEPGQHYNEQFF.

This clone was seen a handful of times. The chain employs TRBV21-1 and TRBJ1-2. TRBV21-1 is designated a pseudogene. This CDR3 spans 13 amino acids. The CDR3 loop reads CAIHQTGNYGYTF. The DNA of the CDR3 is TGTGCCATCCACCAGACGGGTAACTATGGCTACACCTTC.

The genes are TRBV7-9 and TRBJ2-7, with D possibly TRBD1 on 5 matching bases. Looked up from germline, CDR1 is SEHNR and CDR2 is FQNEAQ (reference sequence). This CDR3 contains 15 residues. The V end lost 2 bases, the J end lost 2 bases, and 13 bases lay between the germline ends. CDR3 protein: CASSLLTTGPYEQYF. The DNA for the CDR3 is TGTGCCAGCAGCTTATTGACAACAGGCCCCTACGAGCAGTACTTC.

The genes are TRBV29-1 and TRBJ1-2, with D possibly matching TRBD1 (6 bases). V lost 4 bases to trimming and J lost 8 bases, with 20 bases between them. CDR3 length: 14 amino acids. Germline-derived CDR1 and CDR2 are SQVTM and ANQGSEA. CDR3 sequence: CSVGRRGRIVGYTF. The CDR3 DNA reads TGCAGCGTTGGTAGGCGGGGGCGTATCGTGGGCTACACCTTC.

This clone was recorded once. The gene calls are TRBV2 and TRBJ1-4; D perhaps matches TRBD1 (6 bases). This CDR3 is 13 amino acids long. The germline V gene encodes CDR1 SNHLY and CDR2 FYNNEI. Trimming took 8 bases from V and 8 from J, leaving 15 bases between them. The CDR3 protein is CASFGTRREKLFF. The CDR3 DNA reads as TGTGCCAGCTTCGGGACACGGAGGGAAAAACTGTTTTTT.